This is a list of T cell receptor beta chains from one sample in a study of T-cell reconstitution after alpha-beta-depleted transplantation in children. TCRdb re-analysed the PCR reads in MiXCR, keeping a single row per CDR3 protein. Seen here are some 590,000 distinct CDR3 sequences, roughly a tenth observed once, and the top ten hold roughly 3.9%. The input for sequencing was PBMCs from the stem cell graft donor, taken from the stem cell graft. Receptors originate from a human donor who donated a stem cell graft to a child with acute myeloid leukemia. CDR3s include the opening cysteine and the closing phenylalanine or tryptophan. D genes are given only for firm matches. Some rows mark clone size as missing; the rest say once, few, many or name a class of expanded clone.

D,size,V,J,DNA,CDR3
NA,many,TRBV29-1,TRBJ1-1,TGCAGCGGGGACACGGCCGAAGCTTTCTTT,CSGDTAEAFF
NA,NA,TRBV20-1,TRBJ1-5,TGCAGTGGGACGTCTCGGACCCAAAGCAATCAGCCCCAGCATTTT,CSGTSRTQSNQPQHF
NA,NA,TRBV29-1,TRBJ2-1,TGCAGCGTTACTCAGGGACCCCATGAGCAGTTCTTC,CSVTQGPHEQFF
TRBD2,NA,TRBV7-2,TRBJ2-5,TGTGCCAGCAGCTTAGTAGCGGGAGGAGGAGAGACCCAGTACTTC,CASSLVAGGGETQYF
TRBD1,NA,TRBV29-1,TRBJ2-7,TGCAGCGTGGGGGAACCGACAGGGAAGCAGTACTTC,CSVGEPTGKQYF
NA,few,TRBV12-3/TRBV12-4,TRBJ2-5,TGTGCCAGCAGTCTGCTAGACGGGCAAGAGACCCAGTACTTC,CASSLLDGQETQYF
NA,many,TRBV7-2,TRBJ2-7,TGTGCCAGCAGCCGTTTTTCTTACGAGCAGTACTTC,CASSRFSYEQYF
TRBD2,few,TRBV20-1,TRBJ2-1,TGCAGTGCTAGTCCTCCCCTAGCGGGAGAGTATGAGCAGTTCTTC,CSASPPLAGEYEQFF
TRBD2,many,TRBV5-1,TRBJ2-5,TGCGCCAGCAGCTTATCTAGCGGGACAGAGACCCAGTACTTC,CASSLSSGTETQYF
TRBD2,many,TRBV3-1,TRBJ2-1,TGTGCCAGCAGCCAAGATCGGGCTAGCGGATACAATGAGCAGTTCTTC,CASSQDRASGYNEQFF
NA,many,TRBV27,TRBJ1-1,TGTGCCAGCAGTTTACAGGGAGGAAATTCAGGAGCTTTCTTT,CASSLQGGNSGAFF
TRBD2,few,TRBV29-1,TRBJ2-3,TGCAGCGTTGAAAGAGCGGGAGATAGCACAGATACGCAGTATTTT,CSVERAGDSTDTQYF
TRBD2,many,TRBV20-1,TRBJ2-7,TGCAGTGCTAGTCCGGTAGCGGGAGGGCCCAACTACGAGCAGTACTTC,CSASPVAGGPNYEQYF
NA,few,TRBV4-2,TRBJ2-1,TGTGCCAGCAGCCAAGCAAGTAGGGGGGACAATGAGCAGTTCTTC,CASSQASRGDNEQFF
NA,few,TRBV20-1,TRBJ2-4,TGCAGTGCTAGAGACTCCGTCAAGGACATTCAGTACTTC,CSARDSVKDIQYF
NA,NA,TRBV12-3/TRBV12-4,TRBJ1-5,NA,CASSSGPALSNQPQHF
NA,NA,TRBV27,TRBJ1-5,TGTGCCAGCAGTTTGGACCGGGACAAGGGTCAGCCCCAGCATTTT,CASSLDRDKGQPQHF
TRBD1,NA,TRBV14,TRBJ2-1,TGTGCCAGCAGCCGGGACCGGGACAGGATCTACAATGAGCAGTTCTTC,CASSRDRDRIYNEQFF
TRBD2,few,TRBV7-3,TRBJ2-1,TGTGCCAGCGGACTAGCGGGGCCCCCTTCCTACAATGAGCAGTTCTTC,CASGLAGPPSYNEQFF
NA,many,TRBV4-2,TRBJ1-1,TGTGCCAGGGGGAACAAGGGTTTCATGAACACTGAAGCTTTCTTT,CARGNKGFMNTEAFF
NA,NA,TRBV5-1,TRBJ2-1,TGCGCCAGCAGCTTGGAGTACTACAATGGGCAGTTCTTC,CASSLEYYNGQFF
NA,many,TRBV29-1,TRBJ2-1,TGCAGCTCGTTATCGGGGTATTCCTACAATGAGCAGTTCTTC,CSSLSGYSYNEQFF
TRBD1,NA,TRBV12-3/TRBV12-4,TRBJ2-1,TGTGCCAGCAGTCCCGGGACAGGGGGTGAGATAGAGCAGTTCTTC,CASSPGTGGEIEQFF
NA,NA,TRBV11-1,TRBJ2-7,TGTGCCAGCAGCTCGCCCATCTATGGCGACAGTACGAATGCATACGAGCAGTACTTC,CASSSPIYGDSTNAYEQYF
TRBD1,many,TRBV7-8,TRBJ1-5,TGTGCCAGCAGCCTTGGACAGGATAGCAATCAGCCCCAGCATTTT,CASSLGQDSNQPQHF
TRBD2,NA,TRBV19,TRBJ2-1,TGTGCCAGTAGGCGAACTCTAGCGGGAGCCCCCAATGAGCAGTTCTTC,CASRRTLAGAPNEQFF
NA,NA,TRBV12-3/TRBV12-4,TRBJ2-7,TGTGCCAGCAGTTTTTTCTCGGCGTTAGAGCAGTACTTC,CASSFFSALEQYF
NA,NA,TRBV15,TRBJ2-3,TGTGCCACCAGCAGAGACGTCACAGATACGCAGTATTTT,CATSRDVTDTQYF
NA,few,TRBV12-3/TRBV12-4,TRBJ2-3,TGTGCCAGCAGCCTGAATACGCAGTATTTT,CASSLNTQYF
NA,many,TRBV7-2,TRBJ2-3,TGTGCCAGCAGACCAGTGGGACCCAAAACAGATACGCAGTATTTT,CASRPVGPKTDTQYF
NA,many,TRBV7-2,TRBJ2-7,TGTGCCAGCAGCCAAGCCTCTTCCTACGAGCAGTACTTC,CASSQASSYEQYF
NA,few,TRBV7-2,TRBJ2-1,TGTGCCAGCAGCGACCAAGGCAATGAGCAGTTCTTC,CASSDQGNEQFF
NA,few,TRBV20-1,TRBJ2-3,TGCAGTGCTCGCCCCTTACAGGGAGAGGTGTGGGATACGCAGTATTTT,CSARPLQGEVWDTQYF
NA,NA,TRBV20-1,TRBJ1-2,TGCTGTGCTAGAGGTACTCTGTGGGACGGAGGGGAAGGCTACACCTTC,CCARGTLWDGGEGYTF
NA,NA,TRBV7-8,TRBJ2-5,TGTGCCAGCAGAATTTTCGAGACCCAGTACTTC,CASRIFETQYF
TRBD1,many,TRBV6-2/TRBV6-3,TRBJ2-7,TGTGCCAGCAGTTCCCTTTCAGGGGGCCACGAGCAGTACTTC,CASSSLSGGHEQYF
TRBD2,NA,TRBV27,TRBJ2-3,TGTGCCAGCAGTCCGGTGTCGGGTACCTGGGCGGGAGCAGTAGATACGCAGTATTTT,CASSPVSGTWAGAVDTQYF
NA,few,TRBV7-8,TRBJ2-2,TGTGCCAGCAGCACCATCATCGGGGTAGTAAGCACCGGGGAGCTGTTTTTT,CASSTIIGVVSTGELFF
NA,many,TRBV6-2/TRBV6-3,TRBJ2-7,TGTGCCAGCAGTACCCCCGTCGGGGAGCAGTACTTC,CASSTPVGEQYF
TRBD1,few,TRBV7-2,TRBJ2-7,TGTGCCAGCAGCTTAGCCGGCAGGGGGTCGGAAGAGCAGTACTTC,CASSLAGRGSEEQYF
NA,few,TRBV4-1,TRBJ2-3,TGCGCCAGCAGCCCGGGACTCGTCGACACAGATACGCAGTATTTT,CASSPGLVDTDTQYF